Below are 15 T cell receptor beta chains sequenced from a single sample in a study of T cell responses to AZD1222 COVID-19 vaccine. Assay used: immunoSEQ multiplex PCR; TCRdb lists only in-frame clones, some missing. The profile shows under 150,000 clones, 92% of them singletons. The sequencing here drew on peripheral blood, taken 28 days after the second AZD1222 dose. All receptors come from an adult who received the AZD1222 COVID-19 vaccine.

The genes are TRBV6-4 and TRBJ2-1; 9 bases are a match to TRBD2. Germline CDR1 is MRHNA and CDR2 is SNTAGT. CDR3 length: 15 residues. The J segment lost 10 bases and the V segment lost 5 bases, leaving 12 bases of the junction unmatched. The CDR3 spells CASSTGSGRPGEQFF. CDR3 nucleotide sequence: TGTGCCAGCAGTACAGGAAGCGGGAGGCCAGGGGAGCAGTTCTTC.

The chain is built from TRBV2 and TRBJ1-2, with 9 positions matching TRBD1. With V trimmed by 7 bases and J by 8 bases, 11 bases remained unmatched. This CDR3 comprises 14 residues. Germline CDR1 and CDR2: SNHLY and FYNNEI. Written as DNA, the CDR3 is TGTGCCAGCACCCTACAGGACAGGGGAGGCGGCTACACCTTC. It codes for CASTLQDRGGGYTF.

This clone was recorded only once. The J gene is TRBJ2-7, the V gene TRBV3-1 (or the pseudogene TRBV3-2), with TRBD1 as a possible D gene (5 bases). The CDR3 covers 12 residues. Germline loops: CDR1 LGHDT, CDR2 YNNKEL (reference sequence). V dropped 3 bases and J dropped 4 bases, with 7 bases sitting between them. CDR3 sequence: CASSQTDYEQYF. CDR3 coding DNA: TGTGCCAGCAGCCAGACAGATTACGAGCAGTACTTC.

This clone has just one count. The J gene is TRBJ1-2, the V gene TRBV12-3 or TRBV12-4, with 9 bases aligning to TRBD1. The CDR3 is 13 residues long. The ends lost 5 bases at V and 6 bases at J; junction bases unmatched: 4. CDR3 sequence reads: CASSRTGDHGYTF. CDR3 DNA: TGTGCCAGCAGTCGGACAGGGGATCATGGCTACACCTTC.

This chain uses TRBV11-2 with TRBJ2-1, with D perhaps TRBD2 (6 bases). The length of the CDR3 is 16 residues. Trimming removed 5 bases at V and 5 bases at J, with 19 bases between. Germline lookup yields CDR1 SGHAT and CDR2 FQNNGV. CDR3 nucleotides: TGTGCCAGCAGCCCTTTCAGCGGGCTATCTAACAATGAGCAGTTCTTC. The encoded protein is CASSPFSGLSNNEQFF.

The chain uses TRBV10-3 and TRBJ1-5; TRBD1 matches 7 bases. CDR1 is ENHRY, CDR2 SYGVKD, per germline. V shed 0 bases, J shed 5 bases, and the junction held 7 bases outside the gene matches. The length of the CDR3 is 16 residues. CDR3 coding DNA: TGTGCCATCAGTGAGTCGAACAGGGGTCAGGATCAGCCCCAGCATTTT. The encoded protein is CAISESNRGQDQPQHF.

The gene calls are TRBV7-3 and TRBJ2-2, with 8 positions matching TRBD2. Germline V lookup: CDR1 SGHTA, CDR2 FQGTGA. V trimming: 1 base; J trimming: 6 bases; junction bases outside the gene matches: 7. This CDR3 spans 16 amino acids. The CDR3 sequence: CASSLIGTRGSGELFF. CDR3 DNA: TGTGCCAGCAGCTTAATCGGGACTAGGGGTTCCGGGGAGCTGTTTTTT.

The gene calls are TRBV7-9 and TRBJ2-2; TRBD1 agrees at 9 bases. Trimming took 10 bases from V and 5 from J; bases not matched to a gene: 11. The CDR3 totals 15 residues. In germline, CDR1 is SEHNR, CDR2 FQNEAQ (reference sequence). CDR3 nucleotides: TGTGCCAACCCGCCGGGACAGGGTGAAACCGGGGAGCTGTTTTTT. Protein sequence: CANPPGQGETGELFF.

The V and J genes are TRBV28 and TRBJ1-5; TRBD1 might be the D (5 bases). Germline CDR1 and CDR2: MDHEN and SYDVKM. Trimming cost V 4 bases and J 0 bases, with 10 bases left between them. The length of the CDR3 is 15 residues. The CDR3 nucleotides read TGTGCCAGCAGTTGGGGCAGATATAGCAATCAGCCCCAGCATTTT. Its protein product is CASSWGRYSNQPQHF.

The CDR3 here is CSVAPGWGMSYEQYF. DNA of the CDR3: TGCAGCGTTGCCCCCGGATGGGGGATGTCCTACGAGCAGTACTTC. The chain employs TRBV29-1 and TRBJ2-7; D assignment may be TRBD1 or TRBD2 (5 bases each). Germline CDR1 reads SQVTM; CDR2 reads ANQGSEA. V was shortened by 4 bases and J by 1 base, with 17 bases between the two germline ends. This CDR3 is 15 amino acids long.

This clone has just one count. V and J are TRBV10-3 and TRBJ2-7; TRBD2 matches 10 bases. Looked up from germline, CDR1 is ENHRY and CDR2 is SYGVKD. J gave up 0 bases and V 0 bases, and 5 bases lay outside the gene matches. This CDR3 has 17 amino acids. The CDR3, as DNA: TGTGCCATCAGTGAGTCACTAGCGGGAATTCCCTCCTACGAGCAGTACTTC. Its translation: CAISESLAGIPSYEQYF.

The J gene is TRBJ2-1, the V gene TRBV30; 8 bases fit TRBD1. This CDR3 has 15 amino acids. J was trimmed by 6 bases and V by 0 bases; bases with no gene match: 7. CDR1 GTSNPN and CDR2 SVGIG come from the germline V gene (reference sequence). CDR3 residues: CAWSVRGQGGNEQFF. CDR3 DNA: TGTGCCTGGAGTGTACGTGGACAGGGAGGCAATGAGCAGTTCTTC.

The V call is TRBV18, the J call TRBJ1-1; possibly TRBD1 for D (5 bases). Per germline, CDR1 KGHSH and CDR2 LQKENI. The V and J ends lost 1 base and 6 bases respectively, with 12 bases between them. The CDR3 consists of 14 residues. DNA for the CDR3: TGTGCCAGCTCACCACGACAGTGGGAACCTGAAGCTTTCTTT. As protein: CASSPRQWEPEAFF. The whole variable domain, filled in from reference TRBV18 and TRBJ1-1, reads NAGVMQNPRHLVRRRGQEARLRCSPMKGHSHVYWYRQLPEEGLKFMVYLQKENIIDESGMPKERFSAEFPKEGPSILRIQQVVRGDSAAYFCASSPRQWEPEAFFGQGTRLTVV.

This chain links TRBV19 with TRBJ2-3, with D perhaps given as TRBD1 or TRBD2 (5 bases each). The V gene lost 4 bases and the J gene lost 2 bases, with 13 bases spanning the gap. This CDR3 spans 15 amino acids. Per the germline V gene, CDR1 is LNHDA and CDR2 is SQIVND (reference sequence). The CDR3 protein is CASSTGDRHTDTQYF. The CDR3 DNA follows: TGTGCCAGTAGTACCGGGGACCGCCACACAGATACGCAGTATTTT.

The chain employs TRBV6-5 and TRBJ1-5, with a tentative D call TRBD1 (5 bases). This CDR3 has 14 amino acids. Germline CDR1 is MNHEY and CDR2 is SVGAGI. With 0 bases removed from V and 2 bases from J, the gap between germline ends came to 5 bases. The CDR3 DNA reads TGTGCCAGCAGTTACTCGGGGCGCAATCAGCCCCAGCATTTT. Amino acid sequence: CASSYSGRNQPQHF.